Sequencing of this TCR beta chain was carried out in a study of Tregs in tolerant kidney transplant recipients. General study findings and limits: Antigen-driven expansion was suggested because donor-specific Tregs expanded more than all Tregs in tolerant patients. Some patients' samples used different primers over time, so nucleotide sequences weren't comparable.

With respect to this clone: What it binds is not known. The read terminates 3 residues before the CDR3 end, so the remaining end is supplied by the germline J gene.

Using immunoSEQ multiplex PCR, the repertoire was profiled, and TCRdb retains in-frame clones only, with some absent. Its table records some 30,000 clones. The nonmyeloablative bone marrow transplants came from related graft donors, with transient mixed chimerism. This CDR3 has 14 amino acids. The germline V and J ends were trimmed by 4 bases and 0 bases, with 9 bases remaining between them. Germline V CDR1 and CDR2: DFQATT, SNEGSKA (reference sequence). The chain joins TRBV20-1 to TRBJ2-2; a weak D match, TRBD2 (5 bases). This receptor was obtained from a human patient who received a combined kidney and bone marrow transplant. The graft donor may account for some of the T cells. Sequences were derived from CD4+ T cells from blood (PBMCs), sampled 24 months after the transplant. Incomplete CDR3 DNA: TGCAGTGCTACTAGCCGACCGAACACCGGGGAG. Protein: CSATSRPNTGE. The full CDR3 sequence reads CSATSRPNTGELFF.